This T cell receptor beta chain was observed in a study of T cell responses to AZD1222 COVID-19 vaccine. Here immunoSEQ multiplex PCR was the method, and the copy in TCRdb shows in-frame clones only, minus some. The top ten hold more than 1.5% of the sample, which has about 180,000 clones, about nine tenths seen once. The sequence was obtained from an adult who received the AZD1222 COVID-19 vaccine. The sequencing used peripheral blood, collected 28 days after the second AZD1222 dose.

CDR3 sequence (DNA): TGTGCCAGCAGCACCCCCGACAGGGGGATCTCTGGAAACACCATATATTTT. Protein sequence: CASSTPDRGISGNTIYF. V gene TRBV28 combines with J gene TRBJ1-3, with 9 bases matching TRBD1. V lost 6 bases, J lost 0 bases, and 9 bases stayed unmatched. Germline V lookup: CDR1 MDHEN, CDR2 SYDVKM. This CDR3 contains 17 residues.